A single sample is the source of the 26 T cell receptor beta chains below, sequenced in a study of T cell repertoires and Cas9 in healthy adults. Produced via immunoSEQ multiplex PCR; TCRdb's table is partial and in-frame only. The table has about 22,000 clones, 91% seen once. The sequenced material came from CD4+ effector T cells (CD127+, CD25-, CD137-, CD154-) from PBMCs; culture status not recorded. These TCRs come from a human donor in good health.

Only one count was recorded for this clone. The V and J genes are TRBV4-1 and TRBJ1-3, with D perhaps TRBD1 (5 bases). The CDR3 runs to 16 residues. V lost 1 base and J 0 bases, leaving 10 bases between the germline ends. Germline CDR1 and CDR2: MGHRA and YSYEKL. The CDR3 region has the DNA TGCGCCAGCAGCCAAGTCACAGGAGCCTCTGGAAACACCATATATTTT. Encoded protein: CASSQVTGASGNTIYF.

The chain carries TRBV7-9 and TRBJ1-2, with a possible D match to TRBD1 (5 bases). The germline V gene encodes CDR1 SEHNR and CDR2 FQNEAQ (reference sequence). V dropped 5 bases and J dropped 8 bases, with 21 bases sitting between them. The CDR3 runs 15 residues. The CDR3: CASSPTRRGAEGYTF. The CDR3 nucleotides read TGTGCCAGCAGCCCAACGAGGAGGGGAGCGGAAGGCTACACCTTC.

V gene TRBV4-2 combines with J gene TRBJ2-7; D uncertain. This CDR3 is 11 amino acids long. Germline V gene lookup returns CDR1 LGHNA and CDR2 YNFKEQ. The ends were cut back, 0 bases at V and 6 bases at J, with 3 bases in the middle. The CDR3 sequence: CASSQDSEQYF. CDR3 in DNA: TGTGCCAGCAGCCAAGATTCCGAGCAGTACTTC.

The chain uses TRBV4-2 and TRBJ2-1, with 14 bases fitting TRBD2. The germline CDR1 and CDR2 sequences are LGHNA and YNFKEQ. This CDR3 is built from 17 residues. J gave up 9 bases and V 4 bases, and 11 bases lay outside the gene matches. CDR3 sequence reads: CASSRSVGTSGRSEQFF. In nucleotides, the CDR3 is TGTGCCAGCAGCCGCTCAGTCGGGACTAGCGGGAGAAGTGAGCAGTTCTTC.

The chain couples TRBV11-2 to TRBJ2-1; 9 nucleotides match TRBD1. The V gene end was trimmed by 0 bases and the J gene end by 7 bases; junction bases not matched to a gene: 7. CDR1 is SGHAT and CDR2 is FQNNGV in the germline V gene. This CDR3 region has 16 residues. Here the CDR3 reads CASSLDGDRVENEQFF. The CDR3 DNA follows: TGTGCCAGCAGCTTAGATGGGGACAGGGTTGAGAATGAGCAGTTCTTC. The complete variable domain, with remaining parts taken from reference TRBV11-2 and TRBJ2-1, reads EAGVAQSPRYKIIEKRQSVAFWCNPISGHATLYWYQQILGQGPKLLIQFQNNGVVDDSQLPKDRFSAERLKGVDSTLKIQPAKLEDSAVYLCASSLDGDRVENEQFFGPGTRLTVL.

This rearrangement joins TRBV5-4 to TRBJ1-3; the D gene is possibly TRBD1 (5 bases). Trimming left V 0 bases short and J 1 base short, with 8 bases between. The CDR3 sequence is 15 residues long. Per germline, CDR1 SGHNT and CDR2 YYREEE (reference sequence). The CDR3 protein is CASSLGRASGNTIYF. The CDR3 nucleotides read TGTGCCAGCAGCTTGGGCAGGGCATCTGGAAACACCATATATTTT.

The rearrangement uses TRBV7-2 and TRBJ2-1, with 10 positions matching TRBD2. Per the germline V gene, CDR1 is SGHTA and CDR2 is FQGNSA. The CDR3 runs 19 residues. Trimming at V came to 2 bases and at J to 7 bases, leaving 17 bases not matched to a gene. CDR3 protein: CASSLQPPPSGRAGNEQFF. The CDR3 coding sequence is TGTGCCAGCAGCTTACAACCCCCCCCCAGCGGGAGGGCCGGGAATGAGCAGTTCTTC.

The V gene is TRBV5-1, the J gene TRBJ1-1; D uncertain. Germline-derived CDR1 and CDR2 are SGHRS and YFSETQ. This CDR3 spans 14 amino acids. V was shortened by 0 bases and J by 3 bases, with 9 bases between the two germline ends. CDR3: CASSLVPDDTEAFF. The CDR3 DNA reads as TGCGCCAGCAGCTTGGTCCCGGACGACACTGAAGCTTTCTTT.

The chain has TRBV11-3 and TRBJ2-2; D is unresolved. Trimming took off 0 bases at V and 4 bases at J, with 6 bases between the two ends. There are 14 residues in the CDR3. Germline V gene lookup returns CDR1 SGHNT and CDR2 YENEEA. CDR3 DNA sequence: TGTGCCAGCAGCTTAGAGGACGGCACCGGGGAGCTGTTTTTT. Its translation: CASSLEDGTGELFF.

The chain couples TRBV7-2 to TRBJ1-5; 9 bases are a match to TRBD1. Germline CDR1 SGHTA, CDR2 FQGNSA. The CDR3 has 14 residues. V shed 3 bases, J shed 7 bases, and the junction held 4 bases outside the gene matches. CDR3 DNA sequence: TGTGCCAGCAGCTTCCTACAGGGGGCACAGCCCCAGCATTTT. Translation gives CASSFLQGAQPQHF.

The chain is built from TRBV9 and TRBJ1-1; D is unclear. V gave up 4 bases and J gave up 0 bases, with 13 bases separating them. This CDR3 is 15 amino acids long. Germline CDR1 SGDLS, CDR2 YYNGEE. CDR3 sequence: CASSPPGAMNTEAFF. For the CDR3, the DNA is TGTGCCAGCAGCCCCCCCGGAGCCATGAACACTGAAGCTTTCTTT.

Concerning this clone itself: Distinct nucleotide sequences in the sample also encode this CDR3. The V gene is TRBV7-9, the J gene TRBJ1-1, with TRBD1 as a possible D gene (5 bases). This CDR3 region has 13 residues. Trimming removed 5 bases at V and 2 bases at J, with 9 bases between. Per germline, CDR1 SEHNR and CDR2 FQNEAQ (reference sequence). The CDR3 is CASSPQGNTEAFF. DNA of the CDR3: TGTGCCAGCAGCCCGCAGGGTAACACTGAAGCTTTCTTT.

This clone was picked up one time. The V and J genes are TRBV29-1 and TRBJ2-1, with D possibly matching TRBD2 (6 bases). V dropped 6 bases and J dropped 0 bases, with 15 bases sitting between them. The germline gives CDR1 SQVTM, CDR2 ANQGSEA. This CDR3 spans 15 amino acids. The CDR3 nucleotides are TGCAGCGTGACACCCCTGGGAGGCTCCTACAATGAGCAGTTCTTC. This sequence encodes CSVTPLGGSYNEQFF.

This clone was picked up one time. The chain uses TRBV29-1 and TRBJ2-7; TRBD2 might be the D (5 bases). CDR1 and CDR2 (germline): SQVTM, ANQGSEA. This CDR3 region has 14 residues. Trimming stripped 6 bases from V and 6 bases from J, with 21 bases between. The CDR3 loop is CSVQRELVTSEQYF. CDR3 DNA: TGCAGCGTCCAAAGGGAACTAGTAACCTCCGAGCAGTACTTC.

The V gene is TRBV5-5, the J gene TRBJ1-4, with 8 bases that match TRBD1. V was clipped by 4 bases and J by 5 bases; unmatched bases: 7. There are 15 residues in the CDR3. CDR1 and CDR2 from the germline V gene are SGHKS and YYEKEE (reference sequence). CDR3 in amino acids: CASSGGTGQNEKLFF. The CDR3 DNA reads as TGTGCCAGCAGCGGAGGGACAGGTCAAAATGAAAAACTGTTTTTT.

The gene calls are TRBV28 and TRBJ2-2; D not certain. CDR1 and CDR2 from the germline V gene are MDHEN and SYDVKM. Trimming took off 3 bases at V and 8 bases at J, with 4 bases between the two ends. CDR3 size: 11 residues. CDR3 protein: CASSLRGELFF. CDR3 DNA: TGTGCCAGCAGTTTGCGGGGGGAGCTGTTTTTT.

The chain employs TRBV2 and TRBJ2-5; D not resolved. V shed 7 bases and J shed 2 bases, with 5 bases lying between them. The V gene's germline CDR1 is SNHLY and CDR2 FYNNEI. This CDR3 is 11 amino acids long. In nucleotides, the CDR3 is TGTGCCAGCATATTACAAGAGACCCAGTACTTC. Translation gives CASILQETQYF. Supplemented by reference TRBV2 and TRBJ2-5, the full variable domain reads EPEVTQTPSHQVTQMGQEVILRCVPISNHLYFYWYRQILGQKVEFLVSFYNNEISEKSEIFDDQFSVERPDGSNFTLKIRSTKLEDSAMYFCASILQETQYFGPGTRLLVL.

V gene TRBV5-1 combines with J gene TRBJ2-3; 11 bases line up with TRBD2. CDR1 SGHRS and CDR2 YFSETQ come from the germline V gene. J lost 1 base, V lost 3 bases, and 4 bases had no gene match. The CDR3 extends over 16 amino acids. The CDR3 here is CASSSLAGAGTDTQYF. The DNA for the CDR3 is TGCGCCAGCAGCTCACTAGCGGGGGCCGGCACAGATACGCAGTATTTT.

The CDR3 nucleotides read TGCGCCAGCAGCTTCGCTGGGCAAAACACCGGGGAGCTGTTTTTT. The encoded protein is CASSFAGQNTGELFF. The chain couples TRBV5-1 to TRBJ2-2, with unresolved D. Per germline, CDR1 SGHRS and CDR2 YFSETQ. Trimming left V 2 bases short and J 2 bases short, with 10 bases between. The CDR3 is made up of 15 amino acids.

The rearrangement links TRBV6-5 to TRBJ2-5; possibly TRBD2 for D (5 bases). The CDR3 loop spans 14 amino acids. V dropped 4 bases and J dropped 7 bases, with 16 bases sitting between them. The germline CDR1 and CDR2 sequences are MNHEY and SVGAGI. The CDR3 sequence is CASSLDLTGRTQYF. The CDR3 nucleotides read TGTGCCAGCAGTTTGGACTTGACTGGGCGGACCCAGTACTTC.

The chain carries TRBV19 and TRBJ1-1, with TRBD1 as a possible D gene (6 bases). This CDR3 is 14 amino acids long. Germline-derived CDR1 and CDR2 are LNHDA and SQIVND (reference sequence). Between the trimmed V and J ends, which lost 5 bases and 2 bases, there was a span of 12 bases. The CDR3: CASSRRGENTEAFF. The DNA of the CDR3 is TGTGCCAGTAGTCGAAGGGGGGAAAACACTGAAGCTTTCTTT. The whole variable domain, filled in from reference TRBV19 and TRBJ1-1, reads DGGITQSPKYLFRKEGQNVTLSCEQNLNHDAMYWYRQDPGQGLRLIYYSQIVNDFQKGDIAEGYSVSREKKESFPLTVTSAQKNPTAFYLCASSRRGENTEAFFGQGTRLTVV.

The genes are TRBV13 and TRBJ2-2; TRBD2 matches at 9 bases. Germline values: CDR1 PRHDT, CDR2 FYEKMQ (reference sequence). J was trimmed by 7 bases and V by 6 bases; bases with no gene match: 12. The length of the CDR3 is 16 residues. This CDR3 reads CASRGPGAGGDGELFF. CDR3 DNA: TGTGCCAGCAGGGGCCCGGGAGCGGGGGGTGACGGGGAGCTGTTTTTT.

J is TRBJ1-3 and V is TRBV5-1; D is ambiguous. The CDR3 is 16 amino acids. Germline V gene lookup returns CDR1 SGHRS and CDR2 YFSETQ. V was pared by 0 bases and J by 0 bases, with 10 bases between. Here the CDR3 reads CASSLEAISSGNTIYF. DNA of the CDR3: TGCGCCAGCAGCTTGGAGGCGATTAGCTCTGGAAACACCATATATTTT.

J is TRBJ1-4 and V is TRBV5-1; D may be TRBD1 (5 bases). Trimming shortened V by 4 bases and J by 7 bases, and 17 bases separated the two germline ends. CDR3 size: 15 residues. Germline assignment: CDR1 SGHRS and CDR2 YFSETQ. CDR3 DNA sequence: TGCGCCAGCAGCCCGTTTCAGGGTGGCGGTGAAAAACTGTTTTTT. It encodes CASSPFQGGGEKLFF. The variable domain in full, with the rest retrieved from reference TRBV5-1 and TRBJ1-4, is KAGVTQTPRYLIKTRGQQVTLSCSPISGHRSVSWYQQTPGQGLQFLFEYFSETQRNKGNFPGRFSGRQFSNSRSEMNVSTLELGDSALYLCASSPFQGGGEKLFFGSGTQLSVL.

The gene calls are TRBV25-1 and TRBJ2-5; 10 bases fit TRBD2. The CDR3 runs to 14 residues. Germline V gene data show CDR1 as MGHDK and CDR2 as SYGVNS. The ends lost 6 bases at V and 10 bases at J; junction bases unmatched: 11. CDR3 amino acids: CASRGLAGARNQYF. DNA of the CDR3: TGTGCCAGCAGGGGCCTAGCGGGGGCCCGAAACCAGTACTTC.

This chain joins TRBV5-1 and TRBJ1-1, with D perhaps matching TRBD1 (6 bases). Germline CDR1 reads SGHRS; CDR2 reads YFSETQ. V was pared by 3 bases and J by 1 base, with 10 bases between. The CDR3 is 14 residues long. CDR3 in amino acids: CASSSRTANTEAFF. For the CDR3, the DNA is TGCGCCAGCAGCTCTCGGACAGCGAACACTGAAGCTTTCTTT.